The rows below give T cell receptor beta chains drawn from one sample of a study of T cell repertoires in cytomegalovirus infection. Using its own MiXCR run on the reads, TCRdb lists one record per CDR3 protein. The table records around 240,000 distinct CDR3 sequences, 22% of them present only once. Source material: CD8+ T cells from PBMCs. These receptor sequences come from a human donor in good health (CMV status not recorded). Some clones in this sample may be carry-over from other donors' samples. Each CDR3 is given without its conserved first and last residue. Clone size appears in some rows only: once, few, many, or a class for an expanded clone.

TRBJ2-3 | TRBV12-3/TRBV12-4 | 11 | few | ASLGASTDTQY
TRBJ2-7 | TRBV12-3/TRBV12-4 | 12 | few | ASSVRVYSYEQY
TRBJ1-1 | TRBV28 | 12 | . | GSQEWGLNTEAF
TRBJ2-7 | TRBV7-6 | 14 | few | ASSLERTGTSYEQY
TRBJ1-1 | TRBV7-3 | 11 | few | ASSSPGHYTAF
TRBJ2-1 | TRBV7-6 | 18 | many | ASSLAAPGTGGGSYNEQF
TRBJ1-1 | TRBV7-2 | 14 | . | ASSFLDRPANTEAF
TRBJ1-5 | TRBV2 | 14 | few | ASRDSETGGNQPQH
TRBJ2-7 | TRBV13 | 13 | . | ASSYLRDTSYEQY
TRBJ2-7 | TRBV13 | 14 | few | ASSSREVGQHYEQY
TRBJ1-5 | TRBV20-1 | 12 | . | SAREIGVGQPQH
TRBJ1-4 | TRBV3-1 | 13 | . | ASSRPRGGSEKLF
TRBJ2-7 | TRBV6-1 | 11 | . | ASSRQGVNEQY
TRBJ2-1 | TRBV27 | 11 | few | ANAVHLLNEQF
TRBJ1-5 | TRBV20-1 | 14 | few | SAKHPGTGSNQPQH
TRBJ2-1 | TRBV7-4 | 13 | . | ASSLASGFYNEQF
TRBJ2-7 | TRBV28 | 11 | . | ASSFFQADEQH
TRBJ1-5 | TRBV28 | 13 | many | ASSLFGGGNQPQH
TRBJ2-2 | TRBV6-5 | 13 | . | ASSWGLAGSGELF
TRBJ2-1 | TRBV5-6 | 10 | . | ASSNQGAEQF
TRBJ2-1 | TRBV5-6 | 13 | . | ASSLGTSGGLQQF
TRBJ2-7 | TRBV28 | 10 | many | ASDGGVYEQY
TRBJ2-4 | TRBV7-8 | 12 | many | ASSLDSGGNIQY
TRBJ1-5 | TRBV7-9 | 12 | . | AGSNGGVGQPQH
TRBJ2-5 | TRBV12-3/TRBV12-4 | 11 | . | ASRAGEEETQY
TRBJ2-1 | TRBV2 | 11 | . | ASIGLAGGGQF
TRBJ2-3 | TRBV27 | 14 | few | ASSFLAVASTDTQY
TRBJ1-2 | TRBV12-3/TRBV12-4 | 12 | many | ASSAAGGSYGYT
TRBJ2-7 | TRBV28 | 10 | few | ATGQGAREQY
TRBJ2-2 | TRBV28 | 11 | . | ASTSVATGELF
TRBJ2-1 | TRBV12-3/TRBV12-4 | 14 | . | ASTPLGASSYNEQF
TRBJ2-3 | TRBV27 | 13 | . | ASSSTGTSGDTQY
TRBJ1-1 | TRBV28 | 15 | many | ASSPLDRGWVNTEAF
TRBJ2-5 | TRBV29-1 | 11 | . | SVAPDRQETQY
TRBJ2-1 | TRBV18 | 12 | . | ANSPPAGGNEQF
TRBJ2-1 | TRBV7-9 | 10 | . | VSSSGWQEQF
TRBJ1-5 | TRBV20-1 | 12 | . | SALTGGSNQPQH
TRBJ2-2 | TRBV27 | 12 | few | ASSSGTNTGELF
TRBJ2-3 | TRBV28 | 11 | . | ASSPAGADTQY
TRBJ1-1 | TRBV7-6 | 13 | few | ASSRLQGLNTEAF
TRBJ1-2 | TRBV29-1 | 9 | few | SAYGTDGYT
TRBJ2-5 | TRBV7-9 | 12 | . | ASSSGQIPETQY
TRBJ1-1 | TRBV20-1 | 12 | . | SARDLRIDTEAF
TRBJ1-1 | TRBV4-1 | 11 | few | ASTQGGLGEAF
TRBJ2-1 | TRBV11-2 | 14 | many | ASSSIQGPSYNEQF
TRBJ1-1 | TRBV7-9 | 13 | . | ASSLALGGNTEAF
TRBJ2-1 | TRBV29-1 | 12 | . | TSGGGTGFNEQF
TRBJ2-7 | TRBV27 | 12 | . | ASSLGTRVLEQY
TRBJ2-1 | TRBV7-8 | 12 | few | ASSERTLVAEQF
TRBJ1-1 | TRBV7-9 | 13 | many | AHGTGEKMNTEAF
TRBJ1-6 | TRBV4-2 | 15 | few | ASSQDPQGIIGSPLH
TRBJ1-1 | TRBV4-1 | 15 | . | ASSQDHLGGGWAEAF
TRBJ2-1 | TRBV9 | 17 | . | ASSVAQLAGGSPYNEQF
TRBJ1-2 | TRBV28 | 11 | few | ASQGDRAGGYT